What follows are 26 T cell receptor beta chains derived from one specimen sequenced in a study of cytomegalovirus exposure and HLA in healthy donors. Profiling relied on immunoSEQ multiplex PCR, and the TCRdb table lists in-frame clones only, not all of them. Of about 150,000 clones in the sample, 85% to 90% are singletons; the top ten hold around 2.1%. What was sequenced was PBMCs. All receptors derive from a human donor in good health.

The chain joins TRBV19 to TRBJ2-5, with TRBD2 identical over 11 bases. Germline V gene data show CDR1 as LNHDA and CDR2 as SQIVND (reference sequence). This CDR3 is built from 15 residues. Germline trimming cut 5 bases from V and 3 bases from J; bases unmatched to any gene: 5. CDR3 nucleotides: TGTGCCAGTAGTGGGGCGGGACTAGCGGAAGAGACCCAGTACTTC. Protein sequence: CASSGAGLAEETQYF.

The chain combines TRBV6-1 with TRBJ2-7; weak D call: TRBD1 (6 bases). Germline CDR1 MNHNS, CDR2 SASEGT. V lost 0 bases to trimming and J lost 3 bases, with 12 bases between them. The CDR3 extends over 15 amino acids. The CDR3 region is CASSEAGTQIYEQYF. In DNA, the CDR3 is TGTGCCAGCAGTGAAGCGGGGACACAAATCTACGAGCAGTACTTC.

This chain connects TRBV13 to TRBJ2-2, with D possibly TRBD2 on 6 matching bases. Germline lookup yields CDR1 PRHDT and CDR2 FYEKMQ (reference sequence). Trimming removed 5 bases at V and 4 bases at J, with 17 bases between. This CDR3 comprises 16 residues. The CDR3 DNA is TGTGCCAGCAGCCCTCAAGGGCGGGGTTTCACCGGGGAGCTGTTTTTT. It yields the protein CASSPQGRGFTGELFF.

This clone occurred once. At one of its ends the junction is not consistent with the germline gene, which may arise from a read error. This rearrangement joins TRBV6-5 to TRBJ2-1, with D perhaps TRBD1 (6 bases). Germline values: CDR1 MNHEY, CDR2 SVGAGI. This CDR3 comprises 12 residues. CDR3 in DNA: TGTGCCAGCAGATACTTTACAGGGGAGCAGTTCTTC. This translates into CASRYFTGEQFF.

The V and J genes are TRBV5-4 and TRBJ2-7; 7 bases align to TRBD2. The CDR3 has 16 amino acids. Germline V gene lookup returns CDR1 SGHNT and CDR2 YYREEE (reference sequence). Trimming at V came to 3 bases and at J to 0 bases, leaving 9 bases not matched to a gene. DNA for the CDR3: TGTGCCAGCAGCTCCCGAAGCGGGGTGAGCTCCTACGAGCAGTACTTC. Amino acid sequence: CASSSRSGVSSYEQYF.

This clone was detected only once. The rearrangement links TRBV5-8 to TRBJ1-2; D is possibly TRBD1 (6 bases). V was trimmed by 4 bases and J by 8 bases, leaving 15 bases between them. The germline V gene encodes CDR1 SGHTS and CDR2 YDEGEE. CDR3 size: 13 residues. The CDR3 is CASSQRQARGYTF. CDR3 nucleotides: TGTGCCAGCAGCCAAAGACAGGCTCGAGGCTACACCTTC.

The chain is built from TRBV6-5 and TRBJ1-1; D perhaps matches TRBD1 (5 bases). The CDR3 is made up of 14 amino acids. CDR1 and CDR2 from the germline V gene are MNHEY and SVGAGI. Trimming took 2 bases from V and 0 from J, leaving 7 bases between them. CDR3 sequence (DNA): TGTGCCAGCAGTTACATGGGGCTGAACACTGAAGCTTTCTTT. Translation: CASSYMGLNTEAFF.

This sequence joins TRBV5-4 and TRBJ1-2; D remains unclear. CDR1 and CDR2 from the germline V gene are SGHNT and YYREEE (reference sequence). The CDR3 sequence is 12 residues long. V was clipped by 3 bases and J by 0 bases, with 3 bases between them. Here the CDR3 reads CASSSTNYGYTF. The CDR3 DNA follows: TGTGCCAGCAGCTCTACTAACTATGGCTACACCTTC.

In this sample, this clone turned up once. The chain is built from TRBV19 and TRBJ2-6; D perhaps matches TRBD1 (6 bases). This CDR3 is 18 amino acids long. V lost 6 bases and J lost 0, with 18 bases in between. Germline CDR1 and CDR2: LNHDA and SQIVND (reference sequence). CDR3 amino acids: CASRITGYPYSGANVLTF. Here the CDR3 DNA reads TGTGCCAGTAGAATAACAGGGTACCCTTACTCTGGGGCCAACGTCCTGACTTTC.

This clone was recorded a few times. V and J are TRBV27 and TRBJ1-2; tentatively, D is TRBD1 (6 bases). The V end was cut by 5 bases, the J end by 5 bases, with 12 bases between. The CDR3 spans 13 residues. In germline, CDR1 is MNHEY, CDR2 SMNVEV (reference sequence). The CDR3, as DNA: TGTGCCAGCAGTCCGGACAGAATGTATGGCTACACCTTC. Translating gives CASSPDRMYGYTF.

This rearrangement joins TRBV27 to TRBJ2-1; D is possibly TRBD2 (5 bases). CDR1 MNHEY and CDR2 SMNVEV come from the germline V gene (reference sequence). The CDR3 covers 13 residues. Deletions cut 6 bases from V and 4 bases from J, with 10 bases between. The CDR3 reads CASRELDYNEQFF. DNA of the CDR3: TGTGCCAGCAGAGAACTAGATTACAATGAGCAGTTCTTC.

This chain joins TRBV7-9 and TRBJ1-1, with D perhaps matching TRBD1 (5 bases). The V end lost 10 bases, the J end lost 8 bases, and 17 bases lay between the germline ends. Germline V CDR1 and CDR2: SEHNR, FQNEAQ (reference sequence). The CDR3 is 12 residues long. As DNA, the CDR3 is TGTGCCACCCCGGGGGACGGGGTCGAAGCTTTCTTT. It yields the protein CATPGDGVEAFF.

The J gene is TRBJ2-7, the V gene TRBV28, with TRBD2 as a possible D gene (5 bases). CDR1 MDHEN and CDR2 SYDVKM come from the germline V gene. This CDR3 is built from 15 residues. V lost 4 bases to trimming and J lost 2 bases, with 15 bases between them. The CDR3 region is CASSSAGEGAYEQYF. The CDR3 nucleotides read TGTGCCAGCAGTTCAGCCGGGGAAGGCGCCTACGAGCAGTACTTC.

The chain uses TRBV15 and TRBJ1-2, with D possibly matching TRBD1 (6 bases). The CDR3 loop spans 14 amino acids. V was shortened by 6 bases and J by 2 bases, with 13 bases between the two germline ends. CDR1 and CDR2 from the germline V gene are LNHNV and YYDKDF (reference sequence). The CDR3 DNA reads as TGTGCCACCAGGCATTGGACAGAAAACTATGGCTACACCTTC. The encoded protein is CATRHWTENYGYTF.

The chain has TRBV6-5 and TRBJ2-7, with D perhaps TRBD2 (7 bases). Per the germline V gene, CDR1 is MNHEY and CDR2 is SVGAGI. CDR3 length: 15 residues. V was pared by 6 bases and J by 4 bases, with 19 bases between. The CDR3 is CASSRTEGGVYEQYF. The CDR3 bases are TGTGCCAGCAGCCGCACTGAGGGGGGGGTTTACGAGCAGTACTTC.

This chain joins TRBV28 and TRBJ1-4, with D perhaps TRBD1 (5 bases). The CDR3 covers 15 residues. V lost 6 bases and J 7 bases, leaving 18 bases between the germline ends. Germline CDR1 MDHEN, CDR2 SYDVKM. CDR3 nucleotides: TGTGCCAGCAGCTCCCGCGGACCTAGGGGTGAAAAACTGTTTTTT. As protein: CASSSRGPRGEKLFF.

The chain couples TRBV29-1 to TRBJ2-7, with TRBD1 identical over 8 bases. CDR1 is SQVTM, CDR2 ANQGSEA, per germline. J gave up 3 bases and V 6 bases, and 7 bases lay outside the gene matches. The CDR3 runs to 13 residues. In DNA, the CDR3 is TGCAGCGTCGCTAGGACAGGGCTCTACGAGCAGTACTTC. It specifies CSVARTGLYEQYF.

The rearrangement uses TRBV6-5 and TRBJ1-6; 8 bases match TRBD1. Per germline, CDR1 MNHEY and CDR2 SVGAGI. J was trimmed by 7 bases and V by 4 bases; bases with no gene match: 9. The CDR3 length is 16 residues. Here the CDR3 reads CASSSDRVFANSPLHF. CDR3 in DNA: TGTGCCAGCAGTTCGGACAGGGTATTCGCAAATTCACCCCTCCACTTT.

The V call is TRBV27, the J call TRBJ2-7, with 11 bases lining up with TRBD2. Trimming at V came to 2 bases and at J to 4 bases, leaving 7 bases not matched to a gene. The CDR3 totals 16 residues. Germline V gene lookup returns CDR1 MNHEY and CDR2 SMNVEV (reference sequence). CDR3 loop: CASSLTTSGAHYEQYF. CDR3 bases: TGTGCCAGCAGTTTAACGACTAGCGGGGCTCATTACGAGCAGTACTTC.

The genes are TRBV7-9 and TRBJ2-2; tentatively, D is TRBD2 (5 bases). Germline CDR1 reads SEHNR; CDR2 reads FQNEAQ (reference sequence). V lost 8 bases to trimming and J lost 6 bases, with 7 bases between them. The CDR3 runs 11 residues. The CDR3 reads CASGGPGELFF. CDR3 DNA: TGTGCCAGCGGAGGACCCGGGGAGCTGTTTTTT.

The genes are TRBV7-9 and TRBJ1-4, with D perhaps matching TRBD1 (5 bases). The CDR3 loop spans 15 amino acids. The ends were cut back, 5 bases at V and 6 bases at J, with 16 bases in the middle. From germline, CDR1 is SEHNR and CDR2 FQNEAQ (reference sequence). As DNA, the CDR3 is TGTGCCAGCAGCCGGAGTTCACTGACAGATGAAAAACTGTTTTTT. This translates into CASSRSSLTDEKLFF.

The rearrangement joins TRBV27 to TRBJ2-5; 11 positions agree with TRBD2. Germline V gene sequence: CDR1 MNHEY, CDR2 SMNVEV (reference sequence). V was pared by 5 bases and J by 1 base, with 6 bases of the junction left unmatched. The length of the CDR3 is 16 residues. The CDR3 sequence: CASSARLAGTQETQYF. CDR3 sequence (DNA): TGTGCCAGCAGTGCCCGACTAGCGGGGACCCAAGAGACCCAGTACTTC.

J is TRBJ2-2 and V is TRBV5-1; 7 positions match TRBD2. V lost 0 bases and J lost 7; bases outside the gene matches: 3. The CDR3 sequence is 14 residues long. Germline V gene sequence: CDR1 SGHRS, CDR2 YFSETQ. The CDR3 loop reads CASSLGGSGGELFF. Here the CDR3 DNA reads TGCGCCAGCAGCTTGGGCGGGAGTGGCGGGGAGCTGTTTTTT. Filled out from reference TRBV5-1 and TRBJ2-2, the complete variable domain reads KAGVTQTPRYLIKTRGQQVTLSCSPISGHRSVSWYQQTPGQGLQFLFEYFSETQRNKGNFPGRFSGRQFSNSRSEMNVSTLELGDSALYLCASSLGGSGGELFFGEGSRLTVL.

This clone appeared a single time. V is TRBV28 and J is TRBJ2-3; D is perhaps TRBD2 (6 bases). The CDR3 totals 13 residues. With 4 bases removed from V and 8 bases from J, the gap between germline ends came to 13 bases. Germline values: CDR1 MDHEN, CDR2 SYDVKM. CDR3 protein: CASSSSTRGTQYF. The CDR3 region has the DNA TGTGCCAGCAGTTCATCGACTAGAGGTACGCAGTATTTT.

The chain employs TRBV6-6 and TRBJ1-6; perhaps TRBD1 as D (5 bases). CDR1 MNHNY and CDR2 SVGAGI come from the germline V gene (reference sequence). The CDR3 covers 16 residues. V lost 1 base, J lost 7 bases, and 14 bases lay in between. The DNA of the CDR3 is TGTGCCAGCAGTTACTTATCTCCAGGGAGGAATTCACCCCTCCACTTT. Amino acid sequence: CASSYLSPGRNSPLHF.

The rearrangement uses TRBV10-3 and TRBJ2-7; 10 bases are a match to TRBD1. After removal of 6 bases from V and 2 bases from J, the junction contained 1 base not matched to a gene. This CDR3 is 13 amino acids long. Germline V gives CDR1 ENHRY, CDR2 SYGVKD. CDR3 nucleotide sequence: TGTGCCATCAGCGGGACAGGGGCCTACGAGCAGTACTTC. It specifies CAISGTGAYEQYF.